A single sample is the source of the 5 T cell receptor beta chains below, sequenced in a study of beta chain features in type 1 diabetes. Investigators reverse transcribed all isolated RNA, so they sequenced expressed TCRB transcripts. TCRdb's table, derived via immunoSEQ multiplex PCR, lists solely in-frame clones and lacks some. The sample carries roughly 45,000 clones, approximately 48% recorded once. Sequencing input: stem cell memory CD4+ T cells from blood. Source of these receptors: a woman in her 30s in good health.

This rearrangement joins TRBV7-9 to TRBJ1-5; the match to TRBD1 covers 7 bases. The J segment lost 4 bases and the V segment lost 4 bases, leaving 7 bases of the junction unmatched. CDR3 length equals 15 residues. CDR1 SEHNR and CDR2 FQNEAQ come from the germline V gene (reference sequence). The CDR3: CASSSSPTGNQPQHF. DNA for the CDR3: TGTGCCAGCAGCTCCTCTCCGACAGGGAATCAGCCCCAGCATTTT. Full variable domain (rest looked up from reference TRBV7-9 and TRBJ1-5): DTGVSQNPRHKITKRGQNVTFRCDPISEHNRLYWYRQTLGQGPEFLTYFQNEAQLEKSRLLSDRFSAERPKGSFSTLEIQRTEQGDSAMYLCASSSSPTGNQPQHFGDGTRLSIL.

The chain couples TRBV2 to TRBJ1-4, with D maybe TRBD1 (5 bases). The CDR3 has 15 residues. The V end lost 5 bases, the J end lost 3 bases, and 13 bases lay between the germline ends. Germline V gene sequence: CDR1 SNHLY, CDR2 FYNNEI. CDR3 sequence reads: CASSNTRTSNEKLFF. The CDR3 DNA reads as TGTGCCAGCAGTAATACACGGACATCTAATGAAAAACTGTTTTTT.

This clone was recorded a few times. The chain links TRBV6-1 to TRBJ2-7; 8 nucleotides agree with TRBD2. The CDR3 contains 13 residues. V shed 2 bases, J shed 8 bases, and the junction held 5 bases outside the gene matches. CDR1 MNHNS and CDR2 SASEGT come from the germline V gene. DNA for the CDR3: TGTGCCAGCAGTGAAAGGGGACTAGTGAAGCAGTACTTC. As protein: CASSERGLVKQYF.

The chain combines TRBV27 with TRBJ2-7, with 9 bases identical to TRBD2. Trimming at V came to 3 bases and at J to 2 bases, leaving 11 bases not matched to a gene. This CDR3 is 17 amino acids long. From germline, CDR1 is MNHEY and CDR2 SMNVEV (reference sequence). The CDR3 bases are TGTGCCAGCAGTTTGGGGTTGACTAGCGGAGCCACCTACGAGCAGTACTTC. It is translated as CASSLGLTSGATYEQYF.

The J gene is TRBJ2-3, the V gene TRBV9; the match to TRBD2 covers 15 bases. The CDR3 loop spans 16 amino acids. V lost 1 base to trimming and J lost 8 bases; unmatched junction nucleotides: 5. Germline lookup yields CDR1 SGDLS and CDR2 YYNGEE. The CDR3 spells CASSVRGLAGGGTQYF. The CDR3 nucleotides are TGTGCCAGCAGCGTAAGAGGACTAGCGGGGGGGGGTACGCAGTATTTT.